The rows below give T cell receptor beta chains drawn from one sample of a study of shared clonotypes between healthy human individuals. Profiling relied on immunoSEQ multiplex PCR, and the TCRdb table lists in-frame clones only, not all of them. The sample contains more than 2 million clones, about 95% of which appear only once. Sequenced sample: naive CD8+ T cells sorted from blood. These receptors all stem from a man younger than 35 in good health. CDR3s include the opening cysteine and the closing phenylalanine or tryptophan. D genes are given only for firm matches. Clone size is not always given. Where it is, it says once, few, many or a class for expanded clones.

CDR3 protein	CDR3 DNA	D gene	V gene	J gene	clone size
CASSPGDRGLYEQYF	TGTGCCAGCAGCCCCGGGGACAGGGGGTTATACGAGCAGTACTTC	TRBD1	TRBV9	TRBJ2-7	.
CASSEGTTNTGELFF	TGCGCCAGCAGTGAGGGGACAACGAACACCGGGGAGCTGTTTTTT	.	TRBV10-2	TRBJ2-2	.
CASSNIIIGSYNEQFF	TGTGCCAGCAGTAATATAATCATAGGCTCCTACAATGAGCAGTTCTTC	.	TRBV27	TRBJ2-1	.
CATSRERAEKLFF	TGTGCCACCAGCAGAGAGAGGGCTGAAAAACTGTTTTTT	.	TRBV15	TRBJ1-4	once
CSARHVDTQYF	TGCAGTGCTAGACACGTAGATACGCAGTATTTT	.	TRBV20-1	TRBJ2-3	.
CASEVMNTGELFF	TGTGCCAGTGAGGTTATGAACACCGGGGAGCTGTTTTTT	.	TRBV19	TRBJ2-2	.
CASSFRGGSGNEQFF	TGTGCCAGCAGTTTTCGTGGTGGTAGCGGCAATGAGCAGTTCTTC	.	TRBV28	TRBJ2-1	.
CASSFPTTSGELFF	TGTGCCAGCAGCTTCCCGACAACCTCCGGGGAGCTGTTTTTT	.	TRBV5-4	TRBJ2-2	.
CASSLGDSSNQPQHF	TGCGCCAGCAGCTTGGGGGACAGTAGCAATCAGCCCCAGCATTTT	TRBD1	TRBV5-1	TRBJ1-5	.
CASSPPTGDEKLFF	TGTGCCAGCAGCCCCCCGACAGGGGATGAAAAACTGTTTTTT	TRBD1	TRBV7-9	TRBJ1-4	.
CASSPGDYRSTDTQYF	TGTGCCAGCAGCCCTGGGGACTACAGATCCACAGATACGCAGTATTTT	TRBD2	TRBV5-4	TRBJ2-3	once
CAISGGTREYEQYF	TGTGCCATCAGTGGCGGAACGAGGGAATACGAGCAGTACTTC	.	TRBV10-3	TRBJ2-7	.
CASSDSPRLAGSSYNEQFF	TGTGCCAGCAGTGACTCGCCGCGACTAGCGGGGTCCTCCTACAATGAGCAGTTCTTC	TRBD2	TRBV6-4	TRBJ2-1	.
CASSLQGLETGELFF	TGTGCCAGCAGCCTACAGGGGTTGGAAACCGGGGAGCTGTTTTTT	TRBD1	TRBV7-2	TRBJ2-2	.
CASSPDRASTDTQYF	TGTGCCAGTAGCCCGGACAGGGCTTCCACAGATACGCAGTATTTT	TRBD1	TRBV19	TRBJ2-3	.
CSVVRLAGSGDQYF	TGCAGCGTTGTAAGACTAGCGGGCTCGGGTGACCAGTACTTC	TRBD2	TRBV29-1	TRBJ2-5	.
CASSLMNQETQYF	TGTGCCAGCAGCTTAATGAACCAAGAGACCCAGTACTTC	.	TRBV7-9	TRBJ2-5	.
CASSLALTMYTDTQYF	TGCGCCAGCAGCTTGGCCCTGACGATGTACACAGATACGCAGTATTTT	.	TRBV5-1	TRBJ2-3	.
CASGPGNTIYF	TGTGCCAGTGGGCCAGGAAACACCATATATTTT	.	TRBV7-2	TRBJ1-3	.
CASSPRGTSGEEEQFF	TGTGCCAGCAGTCCAAGGGGGACTAGCGGGGAAGAGGAGCAGTTCTTC	TRBD2	TRBV28	TRBJ2-1	.
CASSLFQSGANVLTF	TGTGCCAGCAGCTTATTCCAGTCTGGGGCCAACGTCCTGACTTTC	.	TRBV7-8	TRBJ2-6	.
CASSQDPTHQETQYF	TGCGCCAGCAGCCAAGACCCAACACATCAAGAGACCCAGTACTTC	.	TRBV4-1	TRBJ2-5	.
CASSYLVSQETQYF	TGTGCCAGCAGTTATCTCGTCAGCCAAGAGACCCAGTACTTC	.	TRBV6-5	TRBJ2-5	.
CASSLGDLPDTQYF	TGTGCCAGCAGCTTAGGGGACCTCCCAGATACGCAGTATTTT	.	TRBV7-6	TRBJ2-3	.
CASSDGAVYEQYF	TGTGCCAGCAGCGACGGGGCGGTTTACGAGCAGTACTTC	.	TRBV11-2	TRBJ2-7	once
CASSFGGQGEAFF	TGTGCCAGCAGCTTCGGGGGACAGGGTGAAGCTTTCTTT	TRBD1	TRBV5-4	TRBJ1-1	.
CASSPPGQATYEQYF	TGTGCCAGCAGCCCACCGGGACAGGCTACCTACGAGCAGTACTTC	TRBD1	TRBV7-9	TRBJ2-7	.
CASSAGTGVYEQYF	TGTGCCAGCAGTGCAGGGACAGGGGTTTACGAGCAGTACTTC	TRBD1	TRBV27	TRBJ2-7	.
CASSITPGPANYGYTF	TGTGCCAGCAGCATAACACCGGGGCCAGCTAACTATGGCTACACCTTC	.	TRBV13	TRBJ1-2	.
CAIWGETGHNYGYTF	TGTGCCATCTGGGGAGAAACAGGACACAACTATGGCTACACCTTC	.	TRBV10-3	TRBJ1-2	.
CASSPWGGSYNSPLHF	TGTGCCAGCAGTCCGTGGGGGGGCTCCTATAATTCACCCCTCCACTTT	.	TRBV28	TRBJ1-6	.
CASSPTPNTEAFF	TGTGCCAGCAGCCCAACACCGAACACTGAAGCTTTCTTT	.	TRBV7-9	TRBJ1-1	.
CASSSGTSGAQETQYF	TGTGCCAGCAGCTCCGGGACTAGCGGGGCACAAGAGACCCAGTACTTC	TRBD2	TRBV13	TRBJ2-5	.
CASSISGLTKENTIYF	TGTGCCAGTAGTATCTCGGGACTTACTAAGGAAAACACCATATATTTT	.	TRBV19	TRBJ1-3	.
CASSVGSYNEQFF	TGTGCCAGCAGTGTAGGGTCCTACAATGAGCAGTTCTTC	.	TRBV6-4	TRBJ2-1	.